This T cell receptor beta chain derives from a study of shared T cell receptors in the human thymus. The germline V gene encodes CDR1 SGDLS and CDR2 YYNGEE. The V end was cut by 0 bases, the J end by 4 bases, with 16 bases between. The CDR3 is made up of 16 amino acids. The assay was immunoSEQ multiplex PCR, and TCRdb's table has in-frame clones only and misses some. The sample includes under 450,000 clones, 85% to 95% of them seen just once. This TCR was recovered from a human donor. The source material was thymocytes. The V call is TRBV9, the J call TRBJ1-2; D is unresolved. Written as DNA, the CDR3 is TGTGCCAGCAGCGTAGAGAGGGCCAAAGCCTTCTATGGCTACACCTTC. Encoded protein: CASSVERAKAFYGYTF.